Below are 13 T cell receptor beta chains sequenced from a single sample in a study of cytomegalovirus exposure and HLA in healthy donors. The PCR contained 60 Vbeta and 13 Jbeta primers. Profiling relied on immunoSEQ multiplex PCR, and the TCRdb table lists in-frame clones only, not all of them. The table shows some 150,000 clones, with about 82% occurring only once. Source material: PBMCs. Source of these receptors: a young woman in good health and CMV-seronegative.

The V and J genes are TRBV5-6 and TRBJ2-1; 13 positions agree with TRBD2. Germline CDR1 SGHDT, CDR2 YYEEEE. This CDR3 is 16 amino acids long. J was trimmed by 7 bases and V by 2 bases; bases with no gene match: 6. Written as DNA, the CDR3 is TGTGCCAGCAGCTTTCGGGCGACTAGCGGGAGGAATGAGCAGTTCTTC. It specifies CASSFRATSGRNEQFF.

The CDR3 DNA follows: TGTGCCATCAGCGAGAGACAGGGCTTTGCCTACGAGCAGTACTTC. This codes for CAISERQGFAYEQYF. The chain recombines TRBV10-3 with TRBJ2-7; 7 nucleotides align to TRBD1. This CDR3 is built from 15 residues. Germline assignment: CDR1 ENHRY and CDR2 SYGVKD. Germline trimming cut 6 bases from V and 2 bases from J; bases unmatched to any gene: 10.

The CDR3 region is CASSGTGVNTEAFF. CDR3 bases: TGTGCCAGCAGTGGTACAGGGGTGAACACTGAAGCTTTCTTT. The chain couples TRBV6-1 to TRBJ1-1, with 7 positions matching TRBD1. Trimming at V came to 4 bases and at J to 0 bases, leaving 2 bases not matched to a gene. CDR1 is MNHNS, CDR2 SASEGT, per germline. This CDR3 has 14 amino acids.

The genes are TRBV28 and TRBJ2-6; 10 positions match TRBD1. CDR1 and CDR2 (germline): MDHEN, SYDVKM. The CDR3 covers 16 residues. V shed 7 bases, J shed 1 base, and the junction held 4 bases outside the gene matches. The chain's CDR3 is CASNGQGVSGANVLTF. The CDR3 DNA is TGTGCCAGCAACGGACAGGGGGTTTCTGGGGCCAACGTCCTGACTTTC.

The chain carries TRBV15 and TRBJ2-6, with a possible D match to TRBD2 (7 bases). Germline CDR1 and CDR2: LNHNV and YYDKDF (reference sequence). V lost 0 bases, J lost 2 bases, and 20 bases lay in between. The CDR3 is 20 amino acids. The CDR3 reads CATSREGGMRGLAGANVLTF. CDR3 bases: TGTGCCACCAGCAGAGAGGGGGGAATGCGGGGGCTTGCTGGGGCCAACGTCCTGACTTTC.

The chain uses TRBV15 and TRBJ1-3; D gene ambiguous. This CDR3 spans 15 amino acids. CDR1 is LNHNV and CDR2 is YYDKDF in the germline V gene (reference sequence). V lost 0 bases to trimming and J lost 2 bases, with 8 bases between them. CDR3 nucleotide sequence: TGTGCCACCAGCAGAGATGCGGCAGCTGGAAACACCATATATTTT. Its translation: CATSRDAAAGNTIYF.

V usage is TRBV28 and J usage is TRBJ1-4; tentative D call: TRBD1 (6 bases). V was trimmed by 2 bases and J by 4 bases, leaving 14 bases between them. Looked up from germline, CDR1 is MDHEN and CDR2 is SYDVKM. The CDR3 runs 16 residues. The CDR3 reads CASSLADRSSNEKLFF. The CDR3, as DNA: TGTGCCAGCAGTTTAGCGGACAGAAGTAGTAATGAAAAACTGTTTTTT.

This chain joins TRBV25-1 and TRBJ1-1; tentatively, D is TRBD1 (5 bases). The CDR3 sequence is 15 residues long. V was clipped by 3 bases and J by 0 bases, with 11 bases between them. From germline, CDR1 is MGHDK and CDR2 SYGVNS. The CDR3 here is CASSEGGDLNTEAFF. The CDR3 DNA sequence: TGTGCCAGCAGTGAGGGAGGGGACTTGAACACTGAAGCTTTCTTT.

V and J are TRBV7-2 and TRBJ2-7; a weak D match, TRBD2 (5 bases). The CDR3 runs to 14 residues. V was shortened by 2 bases and J by 0 bases, with 8 bases between the two germline ends. Per the germline V gene, CDR1 is SGHTA and CDR2 is FQGNSA. The CDR3 DNA reads TGTGCCAGCAGCTTAAGCGGAAGCTCCTACGAGCAGTACTTC. This sequence encodes CASSLSGSSYEQYF. Drawing the rest from reference TRBV7-2 and TRBJ2-7, the complete variable domain is GAGVSQSPSNKVTEKGKDVELRCDPISGHTALYWYRQSLGQGLEFLIYFQGNSAPDKSGLPSDRFSAERTGGSVSTLTIQRTQQEDSAVYLCASSLSGSSYEQYFGPGTRLTVT.

On this clone itself: The conserved phenylalanine or tryptophan is not found at the CDR3 terminus, so this likely reflects a read error. Because the CDR3's place on the DNA is in doubt, the DNA is left out and the CDR3 is given as listed by TCRdb. The rearrangement uses TRBV21-1 and TRBJ2-7; the D segment call TRBD2 is taken from the table without a DNA check. TRBV21-1 constitutes a pseudogene. Including both end residues, the CDR3 is 12 amino acids long. The CDR3 sequence is CASSSGTGRGGS.

J is TRBJ2-3 and V is TRBV30, with D possibly being TRBD1 (6 bases). The length of the CDR3 is 14 residues. Trimming cost V 0 bases and J 0 bases, with 7 bases left between them. CDR1 is GTSNPN and CDR2 is SVGIG in the germline V gene (reference sequence). CDR3 amino acids: CAWSVGQSTDTQYF. The DNA for the CDR3 is TGTGCCTGGAGTGTTGGACAGAGCACAGATACGCAGTATTTT.

V usage is TRBV28 and J usage is TRBJ1-1, with D uncertain. V lost 4 bases and J 10 bases, leaving 25 bases between the germline ends. The CDR3 runs 16 residues. Per germline, CDR1 MDHEN and CDR2 SYDVKM. CDR3 DNA sequence: TGTGCCAGCAGTTCCCCGGACGGGAATCGGCATGTGGGAGCTTTCTTT. Encoded protein: CASSSPDGNRHVGAFF.

The V gene is TRBV6-5, the J gene TRBJ2-7; TRBD2 aligns across 13 bases. The germline V gene has CDR1 MNHEY and CDR2 SVGAGI. The CDR3 spans 13 residues. Unmatched junction bases numbered 1, after V lost 6 bases and J lost 5 bases. CDR3 in amino acids: CASSGTSGNEQYF. CDR3 in DNA: TGTGCCAGCAGCGGGACTAGCGGGAACGAGCAGTACTTC.